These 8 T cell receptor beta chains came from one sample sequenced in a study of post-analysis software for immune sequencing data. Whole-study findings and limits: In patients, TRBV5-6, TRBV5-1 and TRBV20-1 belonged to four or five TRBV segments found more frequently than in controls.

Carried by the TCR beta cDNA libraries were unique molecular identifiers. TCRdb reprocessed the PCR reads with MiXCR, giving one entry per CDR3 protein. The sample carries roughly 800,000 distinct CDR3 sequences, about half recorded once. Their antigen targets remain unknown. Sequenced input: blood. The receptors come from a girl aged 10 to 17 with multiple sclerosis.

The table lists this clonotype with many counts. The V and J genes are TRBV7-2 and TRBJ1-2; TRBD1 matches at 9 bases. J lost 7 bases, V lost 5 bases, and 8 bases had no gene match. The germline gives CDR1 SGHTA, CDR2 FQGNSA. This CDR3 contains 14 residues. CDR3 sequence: CASSPGTGSGGYTF. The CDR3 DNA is TGTGCCAGCAGCCCTGGGACAGGGAGTGGTGGCTACACCTTC.

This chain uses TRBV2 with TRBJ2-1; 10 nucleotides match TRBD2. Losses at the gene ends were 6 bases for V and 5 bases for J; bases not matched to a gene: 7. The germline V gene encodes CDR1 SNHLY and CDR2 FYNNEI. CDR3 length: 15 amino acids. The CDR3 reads CASSPRTSGNNEQFF. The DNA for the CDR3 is TGTGCCAGCAGCCCAAGGACTAGCGGTAACAATGAGCAGTTCTTC.

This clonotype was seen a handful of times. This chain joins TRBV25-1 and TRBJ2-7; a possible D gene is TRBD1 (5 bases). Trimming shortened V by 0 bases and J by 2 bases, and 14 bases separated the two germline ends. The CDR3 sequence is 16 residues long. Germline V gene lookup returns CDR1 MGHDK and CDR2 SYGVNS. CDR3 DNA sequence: TGTGCCAGCAGTGAATACTTTTCGACAGATACCTACGAGCAGTACTTC. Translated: CASSEYFSTDTYEQYF.

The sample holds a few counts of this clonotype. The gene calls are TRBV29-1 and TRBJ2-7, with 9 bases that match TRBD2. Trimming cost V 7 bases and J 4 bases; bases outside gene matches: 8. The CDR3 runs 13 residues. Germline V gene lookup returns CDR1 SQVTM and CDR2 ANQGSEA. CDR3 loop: CSAGRGLAYEQYF. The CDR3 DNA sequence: TGCAGCGCTGGTAGGGGACTAGCTTACGAGCAGTACTTC.

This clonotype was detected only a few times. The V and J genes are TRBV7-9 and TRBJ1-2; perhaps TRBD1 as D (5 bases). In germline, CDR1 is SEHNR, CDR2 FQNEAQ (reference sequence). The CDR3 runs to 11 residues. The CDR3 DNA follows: TGTGTCCAGGGATCTAACTATGGCTACACCTTC. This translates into CVQGSNYGYTF.

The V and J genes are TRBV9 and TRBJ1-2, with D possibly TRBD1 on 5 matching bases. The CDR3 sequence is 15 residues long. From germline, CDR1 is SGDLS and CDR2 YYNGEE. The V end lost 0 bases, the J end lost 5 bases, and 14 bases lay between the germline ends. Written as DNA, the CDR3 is TGTGCCAGCAGCGTAGGCAGGGTCCCCATTTATGGCTACACCTTC. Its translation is CASSVGRVPIYGYTF.

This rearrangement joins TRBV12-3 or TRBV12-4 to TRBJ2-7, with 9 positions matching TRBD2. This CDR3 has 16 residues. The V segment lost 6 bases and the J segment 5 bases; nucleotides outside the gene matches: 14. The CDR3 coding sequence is TGTGCCAGCAGCCAACAGGCGGGAGGGCTTTCCCACGAGCAGTACTTC. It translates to CASSQQAGGLSHEQYF.

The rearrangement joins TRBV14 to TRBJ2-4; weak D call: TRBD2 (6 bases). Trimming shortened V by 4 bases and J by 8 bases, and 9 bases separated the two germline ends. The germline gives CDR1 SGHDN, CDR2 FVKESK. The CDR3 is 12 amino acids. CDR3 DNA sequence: TGTGCCAGCAGCCGGAGGGGAGACATTCAGTACTTC. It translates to CASSRRGDIQYF.